This TCR beta chain was identified during a study of blood T cell repertoires in COVID-19. As for the study in general: The cDNA or gDNA used as material had been derived from T cells, B-cell-depleted T cells, or PBMCs.

Those enrolled in Seattle joined during active infection and were followed longitudinally afterward. V was pared by 7 bases and J by 3 bases, with 5 bases of the junction left unmatched. Germline values: CDR1 MNHEY, CDR2 SVGAGI. The CDR3 totals 15 residues. This clone was counted once. As processed by the authors: Estimates of nucleated cell counts were drawn from the amplification of reference gene primers. TCRdb's copy holds only in-frame clones and misses some; the assay was immunoSEQ multiplex PCR. The V and J calls and the clone size are those of that table, but D and trimming were determined from the DNA. This table holds about 210,000 clones, approximately 85% found once.

Source material: peripheral blood. This clonotype was sampled from a man in his forties or fifties with COVID-19, enrolled during active disease. This chain joins TRBV6-5 and TRBJ2-3, with 12 positions matching TRBD2. CDR3 bases: TGTGCCAGCAAAAACGGACTAGCGGGGACAGATACGCAGTATTTT. Its protein product is CASKNGLAGTDTQYF.